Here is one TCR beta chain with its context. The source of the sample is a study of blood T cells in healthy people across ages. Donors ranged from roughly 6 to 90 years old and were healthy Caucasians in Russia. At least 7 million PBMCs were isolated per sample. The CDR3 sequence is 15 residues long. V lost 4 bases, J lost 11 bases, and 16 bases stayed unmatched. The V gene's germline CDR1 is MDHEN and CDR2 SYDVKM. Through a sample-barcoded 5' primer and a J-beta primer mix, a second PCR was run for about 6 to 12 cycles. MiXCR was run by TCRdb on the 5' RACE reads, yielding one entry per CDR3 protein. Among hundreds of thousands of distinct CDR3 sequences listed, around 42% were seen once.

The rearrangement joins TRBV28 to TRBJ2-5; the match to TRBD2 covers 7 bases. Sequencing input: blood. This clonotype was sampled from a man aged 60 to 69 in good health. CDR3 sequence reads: CASSSGTGRLRGQYF. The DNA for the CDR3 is TGTGCCAGCAGTTCTGGGACGGGCCGGTTGCGGGGGCAGTACTTC.